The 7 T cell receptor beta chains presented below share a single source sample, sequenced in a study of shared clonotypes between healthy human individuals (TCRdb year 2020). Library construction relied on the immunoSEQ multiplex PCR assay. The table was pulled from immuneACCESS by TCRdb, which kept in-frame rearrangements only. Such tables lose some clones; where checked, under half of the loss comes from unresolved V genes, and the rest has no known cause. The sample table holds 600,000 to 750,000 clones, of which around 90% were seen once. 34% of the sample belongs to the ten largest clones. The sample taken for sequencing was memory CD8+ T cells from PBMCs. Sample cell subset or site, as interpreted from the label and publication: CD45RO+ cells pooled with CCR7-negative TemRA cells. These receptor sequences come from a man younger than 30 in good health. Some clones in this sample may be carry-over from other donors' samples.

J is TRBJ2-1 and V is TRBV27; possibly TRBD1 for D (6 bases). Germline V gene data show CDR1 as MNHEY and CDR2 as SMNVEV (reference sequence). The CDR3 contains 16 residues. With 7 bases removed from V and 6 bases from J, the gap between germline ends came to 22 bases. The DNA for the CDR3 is TGTGCCAGCACCCCTAAAGGGGTAATACAGGGCAATGAGCAGTTCTTC. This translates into CASTPKGVIQGNEQFF.

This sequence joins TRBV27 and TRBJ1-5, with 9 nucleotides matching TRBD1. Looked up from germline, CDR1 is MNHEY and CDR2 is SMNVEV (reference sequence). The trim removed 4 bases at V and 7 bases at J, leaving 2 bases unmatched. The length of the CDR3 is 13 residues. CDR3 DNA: TGTGCCAGCAGTTGGACAGGGGAGCAGCCCCAGCATTTT. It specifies CASSWTGEQPQHF.

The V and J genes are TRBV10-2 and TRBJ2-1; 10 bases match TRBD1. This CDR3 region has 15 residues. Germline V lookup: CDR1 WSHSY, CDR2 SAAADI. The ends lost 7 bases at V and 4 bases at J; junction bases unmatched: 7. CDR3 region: CASNPTGGLYNEQFF. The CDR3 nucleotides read TGCGCCAGCAATCCGACAGGGGGCCTTTACAATGAGCAGTTCTTC.

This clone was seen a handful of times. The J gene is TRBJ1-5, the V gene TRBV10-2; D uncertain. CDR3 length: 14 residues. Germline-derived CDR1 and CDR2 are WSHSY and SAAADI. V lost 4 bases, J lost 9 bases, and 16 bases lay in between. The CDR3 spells CASSGETAGRPQHF. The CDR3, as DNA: TGCGCCAGCAGTGGGGAAACGGCCGGGCGGCCCCAGCATTTT.

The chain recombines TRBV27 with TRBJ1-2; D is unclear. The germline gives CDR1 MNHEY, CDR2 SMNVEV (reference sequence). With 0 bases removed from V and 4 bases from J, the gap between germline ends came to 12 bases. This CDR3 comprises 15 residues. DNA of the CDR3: TGTGCCAGCAGTTTATCGGGCCGGTTGGTCTATGGCTACACCTTC. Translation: CASSLSGRLVYGYTF.

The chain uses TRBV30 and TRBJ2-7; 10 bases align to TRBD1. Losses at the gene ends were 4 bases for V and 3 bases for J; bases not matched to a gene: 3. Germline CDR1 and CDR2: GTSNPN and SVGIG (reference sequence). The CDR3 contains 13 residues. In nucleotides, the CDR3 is TGTGCCTGGACTGGGACAGGGGACTACGAGCAGTACTTC. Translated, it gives CAWTGTGDYEQYF.

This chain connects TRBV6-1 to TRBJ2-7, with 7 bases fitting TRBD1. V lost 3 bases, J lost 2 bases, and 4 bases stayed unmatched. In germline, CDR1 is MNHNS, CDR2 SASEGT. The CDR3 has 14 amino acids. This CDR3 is CASSDLGTAYEQYF. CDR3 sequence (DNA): TGTGCCAGCAGTGACCTCGGGACAGCCTACGAGCAGTACTTC.